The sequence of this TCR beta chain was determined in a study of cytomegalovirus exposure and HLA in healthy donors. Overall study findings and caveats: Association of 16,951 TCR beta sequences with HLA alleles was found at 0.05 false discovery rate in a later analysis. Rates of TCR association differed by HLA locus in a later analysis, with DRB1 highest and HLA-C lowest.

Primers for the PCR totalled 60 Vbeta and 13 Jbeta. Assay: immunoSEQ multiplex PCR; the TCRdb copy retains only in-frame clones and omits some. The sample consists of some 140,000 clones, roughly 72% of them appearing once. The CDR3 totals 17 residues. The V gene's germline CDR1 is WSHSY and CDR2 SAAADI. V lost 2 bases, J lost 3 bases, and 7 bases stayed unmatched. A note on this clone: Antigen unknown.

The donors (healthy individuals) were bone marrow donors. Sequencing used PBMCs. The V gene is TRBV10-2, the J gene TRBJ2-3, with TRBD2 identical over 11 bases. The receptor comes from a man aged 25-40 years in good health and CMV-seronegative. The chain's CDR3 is CASSEGLAGWVTDTQYF. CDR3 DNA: TGCGCCAGCAGTGAGGGACTAGCGGGTTGGGTTACAGATACGCAGTATTTT.